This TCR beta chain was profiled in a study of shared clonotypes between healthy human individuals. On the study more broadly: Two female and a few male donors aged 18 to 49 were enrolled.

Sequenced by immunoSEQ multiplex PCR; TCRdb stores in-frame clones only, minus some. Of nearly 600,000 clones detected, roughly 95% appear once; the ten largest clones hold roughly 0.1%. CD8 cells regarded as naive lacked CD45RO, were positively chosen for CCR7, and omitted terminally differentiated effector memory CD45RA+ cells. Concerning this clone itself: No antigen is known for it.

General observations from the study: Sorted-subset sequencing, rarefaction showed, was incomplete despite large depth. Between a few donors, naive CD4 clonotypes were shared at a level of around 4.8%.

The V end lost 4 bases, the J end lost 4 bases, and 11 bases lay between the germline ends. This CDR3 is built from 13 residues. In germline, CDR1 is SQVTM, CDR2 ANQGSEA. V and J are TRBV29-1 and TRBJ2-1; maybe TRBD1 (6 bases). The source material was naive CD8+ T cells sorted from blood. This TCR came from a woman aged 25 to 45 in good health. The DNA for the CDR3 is TGCAGCGTTGTTGACAGGTTATACAATGAGCAGTTCTTC. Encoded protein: CSVVDRLYNEQFF.